The clone carrying this TCR beta chain has just one count. These data come from a study of T cells in localized non-small cell lung cancer. Data came from immunoSEQ multiplex PCR; TCRdb stores just in-frame clones and leaves some out. Of over 20,000 clones listed, 80% to 90% are singletons. The V gene lost 7 bases and the J gene lost 4 bases, with 14 bases spanning the gap. The germline gives CDR1 SGHDT, CDR2 YYEEEE. The CDR3 runs to 14 residues. Sequenced here: peripheral blood, sampled before any cancer treatment. The chain carries TRBV5-6 and TRBJ2-2, with D possibly being TRBD1 or TRBD2 (6 bases each). This receptor was taken from an older female donor with stage I lung adenocarcinoma. CDR3 amino acids: CASEGGKFTGELFF. CDR3 DNA: TGTGCCAGCGAGGGGGGAAAATTCACCGGGGAGCTGTTTTTT.